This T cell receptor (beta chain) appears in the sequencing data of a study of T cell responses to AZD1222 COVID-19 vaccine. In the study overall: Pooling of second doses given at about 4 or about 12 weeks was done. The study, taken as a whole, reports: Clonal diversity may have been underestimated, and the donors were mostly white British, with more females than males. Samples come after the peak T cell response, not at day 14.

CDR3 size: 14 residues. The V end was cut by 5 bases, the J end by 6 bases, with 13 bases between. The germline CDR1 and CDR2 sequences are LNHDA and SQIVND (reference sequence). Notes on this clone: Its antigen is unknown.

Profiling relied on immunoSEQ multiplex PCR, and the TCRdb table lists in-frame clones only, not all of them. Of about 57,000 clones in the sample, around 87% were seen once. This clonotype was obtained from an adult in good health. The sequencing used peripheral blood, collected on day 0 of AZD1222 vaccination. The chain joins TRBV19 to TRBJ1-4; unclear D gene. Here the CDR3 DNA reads TGTGCCAGTAGTCTCACGGCAACCCATGAAAAACTGTTTTTT. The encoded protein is CASSLTATHEKLFF.